The clone carrying this T cell receptor beta chain came up a few times. Its antigen is not identified. The CDR3 runs 11 residues. V gave up 4 bases and J gave up 5 bases, with 8 bases separating them. Germline CDR1 reads GTSNPN; CDR2 reads SVGIG (reference sequence). The sample belongs to a study of T cells after yellow fever vaccination. Study information: For low cell numbers, libraries were made with SMART-Seq v4 Ultra Low Input.

Regarding the study as a whole: FACS-sorted repertoires could contain abundant clonotypes contaminating from the bulk population. Once the booster was given, most primary-vaccination clones reappeared, at about 97% for CD4 and over 85% for CD8.

One entry per CDR3 protein results from TCRdb running MiXCR on the 5' RACE reads. The sample shows under 600,000 distinct CDR3 sequences, 21% of them seen only once. The chain couples TRBV30 to TRBJ2-5; a weak D match, TRBD2 (5 bases). The sequencing used PBMCs, collected roughly 20 days after the first yellow fever vaccination. The source is a man younger than 35 who received the YFV17D yellow fever vaccine. The CDR3 sequence: CAWMASETQYF. The CDR3 nucleotides are TGTGCCTGGATGGCTAGCGAGACCCAGTACTTC.